This T cell receptor beta chain came from a study of response to subunit inactivated influenza vaccine. Study observations and caveats: Only a handful of new T cells, the authors suggested, are recruited with each seasonal influenza vaccination.

MiXCR was run by TCRdb on the RT-PCR reads, yielding one entry per CDR3 protein. This sample has about 780,000 distinct CDR3 sequences; approximately 18% occur once, and the top ten carry 11%. This clonotype has at least ten counts. Its antigen is currently unknown. Deletions cut 8 bases from V and 4 bases from J, with 12 bases between. This CDR3 spans 13 amino acids. J is TRBJ1-5 and V is TRBV12-3 or TRBV12-4, with D unresolved. This material consisted of PBMCs from blood, taken less than 6 days after vaccination. The sequence derives from a man aged 50 to 59 who received an inactivated influenza vaccine. CDR3 DNA: TGTGCCAGCGCCACCGGCGGGAATCAGCCCCAGCATTTT. Translation: CASATGGNQPQHF.